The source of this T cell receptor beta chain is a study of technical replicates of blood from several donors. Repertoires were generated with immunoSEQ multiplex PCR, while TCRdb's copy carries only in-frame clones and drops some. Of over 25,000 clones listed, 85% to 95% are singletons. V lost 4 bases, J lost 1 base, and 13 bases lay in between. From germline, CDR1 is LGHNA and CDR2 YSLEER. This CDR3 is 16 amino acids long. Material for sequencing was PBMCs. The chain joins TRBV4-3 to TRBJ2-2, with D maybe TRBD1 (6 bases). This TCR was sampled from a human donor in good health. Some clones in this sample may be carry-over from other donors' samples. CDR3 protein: CASSPGEGVNTGELFF. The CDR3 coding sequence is TGCGCCAGCAGCCCAGGGGAAGGGGTGAACACCGGGGAGCTGTTTTTT.